This T cell receptor beta chain comes out of a study of T-cell memory formation after mild COVID-19. Turning to the study itself: The TCR clusters were mostly specific to one donor.

This clonotype was detected a few times. The antigen remains undetermined. Germline loops: CDR1 MNHEY, CDR2 SVGEGT. The germline V and J ends were trimmed by 7 bases and 6 bases, with 15 bases remaining between them. This CDR3 is 14 amino acids long. Study findings and constraints: CD4+ clones that contracted lay mainly in CM and EM; CD8+ ones lay in EMRA. For second-wave clones that peaked at day 37, SARS-CoV-2 specificity went unverified. Whereas later expanders leaned CD4+, clones contracting day 15 to 85 showed a balanced CD4/CD8 makeup.

MiXCR was run by TCRdb on the 5' RACE reads, yielding one entry per CDR3 protein. The sample shows just over 300,000 distinct CDR3 sequences, roughly 19% of them seen only once. The chain employs TRBV6-2 or TRBV6-3 and TRBJ2-2; D not resolved. Material for sequencing was PBMCs or a T cell subset sorted from them (not recorded which). The TCR sequence derives from a man aged 18 to 35 who had mild COVID-19 (a few samples of this study predate the infection). Cell type and time point are not known. CDR3 nucleotide sequence: TGTGCCAGCATCGACGGGCATAGATCCGGGGAGCTGTTTTTT. Its protein product is CASIDGHRSGELFF.